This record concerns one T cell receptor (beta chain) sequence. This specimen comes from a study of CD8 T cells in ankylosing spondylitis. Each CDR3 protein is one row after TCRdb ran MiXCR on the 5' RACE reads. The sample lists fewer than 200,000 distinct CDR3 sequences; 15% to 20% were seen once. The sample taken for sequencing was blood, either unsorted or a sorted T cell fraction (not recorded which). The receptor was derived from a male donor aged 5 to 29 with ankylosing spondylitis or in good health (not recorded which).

In DNA, the CDR3 is TGCAGCGTTCAGGGGGCGGACGAGCAGTACTTC. It yields the protein CSVQGADEQYF. The chain combines TRBV29-1 with TRBJ2-7; 8 bases agree with TRBD1. CDR1 is SQVTM and CDR2 is ANQGSEA in the germline V gene. The CDR3 covers 11 residues. V dropped 5 bases and J dropped 5; count of bases not matched to a gene: 2.